This section outlines one TCR beta chain sequence together with its context. Its antigen is undetermined. The germline gives CDR1 GTSNPN, CDR2 SVGIG (reference sequence). After removal of 4 bases from V and 1 base from J, the junction contained 1 base not matched to a gene. This CDR3 contains 12 residues. Some clones are missing from TCRdb's copy, which holds only in-frame ones; the method was immunoSEQ multiplex PCR. Of around 46,000 clones in the sample, approximately 80% are singletons; the top ten hold around 31%. The data originate from a study of radiation and T cells in renal cell carcinoma. Study results and caveats: From baseline, blood top tumor clonotypes peaked at 2 weeks post-radiation.

As for time point: baseline pretreatment blood. The treatment is: 15 Gy SBRT to primary tumor, nephrectomy 4 weeks later. V usage is TRBV30 and J usage is TRBJ2-7; 7 bases align to TRBD2. This sequence originates from a woman between 70 and 85 years old with renal cell carcinoma. The sequencing used blood, collected from a patient whose treatment included radiotherapy and nephrectomy. CDR3 nucleotides: TGTGCCTGGACTAGCGGATCCTACGAGCAGTACTTC. Translated: CAWTSGSYEQYF.